Sequencing of this T cell receptor beta chain was carried out in a study of CD8+ T cells in alopecia areata. The wider study: Each day, treated patients took oral tofacitinib twice, at 5 to 10 mg per dose.

With respect to this clone: Its antigen is undetermined.

Sequencing templates came from extracted RNA that was reverse transcribed into cDNA. TCRdb keeps only in-frame clones here, not all; method: immunoSEQ multiplex PCR. The sample consists of under 250,000 clones, approximately 52% of them appearing once. This CDR3 contains 12 residues. Trimming took off 5 bases at V and 2 bases at J, with 5 bases between the two ends. Germline V gene lookup returns CDR1 SEHNR and CDR2 FQNEAQ (reference sequence). Regarding the study as a whole: Clonality was higher in lesional than normal scalp, especially in alopecia totalis/universalis.

The material sequenced was CD4+ T cells sorted from blood, taken at week 0. This sequence originates from a human donor with alopecia areata. J is TRBJ2-3 and V is TRBV7-9; D gene ambiguous. Here the CDR3 DNA reads TGTGCCAGCAGCCCAACCACAGATACGCAGTATTTT. Translation gives CASSPTTDTQYF. Full variable domain (rest looked up from reference TRBV7-9 and TRBJ2-3): DTGVSQNPRHKITKRGQNVTFRCDPISEHNRLYWYRQTLGQGPEFLTYFQNEAQLEKSRLLSDRFSAERPKGSFSTLEIQRTEQGDSAMYLCASSPTTDTQYFGPGTRLTVL.